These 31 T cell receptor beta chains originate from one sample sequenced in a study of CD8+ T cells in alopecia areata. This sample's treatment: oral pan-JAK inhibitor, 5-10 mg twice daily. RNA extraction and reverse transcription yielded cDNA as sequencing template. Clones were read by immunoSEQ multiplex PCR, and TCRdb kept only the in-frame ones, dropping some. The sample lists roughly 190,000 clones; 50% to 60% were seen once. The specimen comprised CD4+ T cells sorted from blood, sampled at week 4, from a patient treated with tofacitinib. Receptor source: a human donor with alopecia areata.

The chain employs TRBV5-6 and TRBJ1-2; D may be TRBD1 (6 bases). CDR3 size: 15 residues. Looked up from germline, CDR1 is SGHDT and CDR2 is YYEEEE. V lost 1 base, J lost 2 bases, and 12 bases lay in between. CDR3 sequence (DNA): TGTGCCAGCAGCTTGATCGACAGGAGGAACTATGGCTACACCTTC. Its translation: CASSLIDRRNYGYTF.

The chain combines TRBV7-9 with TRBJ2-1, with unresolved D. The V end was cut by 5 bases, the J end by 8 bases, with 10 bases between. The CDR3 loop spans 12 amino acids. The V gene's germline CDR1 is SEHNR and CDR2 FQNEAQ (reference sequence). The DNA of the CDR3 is TGTGCCAGCAGCAAAACTGGCTATGAGCAGTTCTTC. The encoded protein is CASSKTGYEQFF.

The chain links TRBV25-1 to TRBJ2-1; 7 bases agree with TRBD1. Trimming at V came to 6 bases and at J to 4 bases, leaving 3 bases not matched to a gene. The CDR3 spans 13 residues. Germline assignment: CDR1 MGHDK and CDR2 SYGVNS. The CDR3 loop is CASSKQGYNEQFF. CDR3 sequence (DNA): TGTGCCAGCAGCAAACAGGGGTACAATGAGCAGTTCTTC. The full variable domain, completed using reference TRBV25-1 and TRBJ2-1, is EADIYQTPRYLVIGTGKKITLECSQTMGHDKMYWYQQDPGMELHLIHYSYGVNSTEKGDLSSESTVSRIRTEHFPLTLESARPSHTSQYLCASSKQGYNEQFFGPGTRLTVL.

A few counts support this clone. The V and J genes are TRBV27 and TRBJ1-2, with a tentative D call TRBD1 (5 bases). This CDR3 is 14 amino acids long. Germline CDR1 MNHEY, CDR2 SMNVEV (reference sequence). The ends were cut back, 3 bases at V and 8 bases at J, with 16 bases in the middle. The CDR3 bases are TGTGCCAGCAGTTTCCCGGACGGACGGGGCGGCTACACCTTC. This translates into CASSFPDGRGGYTF.

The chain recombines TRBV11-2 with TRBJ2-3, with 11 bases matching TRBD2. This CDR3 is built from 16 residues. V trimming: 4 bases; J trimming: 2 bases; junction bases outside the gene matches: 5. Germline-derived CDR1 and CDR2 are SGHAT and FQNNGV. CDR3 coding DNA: TGTGCCAGCAGCTATAGACTAGCGGGGACCACAGATACGCAGTATTTT. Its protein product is CASSYRLAGTTDTQYF.

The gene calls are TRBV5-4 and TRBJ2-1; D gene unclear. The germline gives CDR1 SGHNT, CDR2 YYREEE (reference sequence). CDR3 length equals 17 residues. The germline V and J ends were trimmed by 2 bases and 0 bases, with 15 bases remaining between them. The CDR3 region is CASSLGSPRSSYNEQFF. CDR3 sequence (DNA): TGTGCCAGCAGCTTAGGGTCCCCCCGTAGCTCCTACAATGAGCAGTTCTTC. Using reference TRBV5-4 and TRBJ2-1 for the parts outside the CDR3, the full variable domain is ETGVTQSPTHLIKTRGQQVTLRCSSQSGHNTVSWYQQALGQGPQFIFQYYREEENGRGNFPPRFSGLQFPNYSSELNVNALELDDSALYLCASSLGSPRSSYNEQFFGPGTRLTVL.

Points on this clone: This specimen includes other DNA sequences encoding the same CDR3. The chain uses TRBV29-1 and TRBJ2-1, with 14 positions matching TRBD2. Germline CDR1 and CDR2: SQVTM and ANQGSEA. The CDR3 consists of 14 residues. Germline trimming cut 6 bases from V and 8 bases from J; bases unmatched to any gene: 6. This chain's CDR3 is CSVATSGGADEQFF. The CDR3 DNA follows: TGCAGCGTGGCGACTAGCGGGGGGGCAGATGAGCAGTTCTTC.

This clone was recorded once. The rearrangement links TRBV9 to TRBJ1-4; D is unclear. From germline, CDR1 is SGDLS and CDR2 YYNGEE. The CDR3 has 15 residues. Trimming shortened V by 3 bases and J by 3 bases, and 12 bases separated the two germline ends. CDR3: CASSAHSSANEKLFF. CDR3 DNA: TGTGCCAGCAGCGCCCATAGCTCGGCTAATGAAAAACTGTTTTTT.

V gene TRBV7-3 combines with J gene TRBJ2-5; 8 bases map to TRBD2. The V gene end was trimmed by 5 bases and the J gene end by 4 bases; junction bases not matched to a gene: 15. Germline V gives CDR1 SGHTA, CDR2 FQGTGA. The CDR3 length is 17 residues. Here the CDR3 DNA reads TGTGCCAGCAGCCCCCGCTCGGACGCGGGGGGAAGAGAGACCCAGTACTTC. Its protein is CASSPRSDAGGRETQYF.

For the CDR3, the DNA is TGTGCCTGGAGCGCAAAACAGGGGGGCAATCAGCCCCAGCATTTT. Protein: CAWSAKQGGNQPQHF. The rearrangement links TRBV30 to TRBJ1-5; 8 nucleotides line up with TRBD1. The ends lost 3 bases at V and 2 bases at J; junction bases unmatched: 6. Germline V lookup: CDR1 GTSNPN, CDR2 SVGIG (reference sequence). The CDR3 contains 15 residues.

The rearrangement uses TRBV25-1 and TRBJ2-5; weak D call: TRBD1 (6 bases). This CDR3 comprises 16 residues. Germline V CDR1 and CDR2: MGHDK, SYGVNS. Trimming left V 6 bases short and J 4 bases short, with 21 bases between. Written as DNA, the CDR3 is TGTGCCAGCAGGGACAGACGGCCGAGAGGGGGAGAGACCCAGTACTTC. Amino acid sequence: CASRDRRPRGGETQYF.

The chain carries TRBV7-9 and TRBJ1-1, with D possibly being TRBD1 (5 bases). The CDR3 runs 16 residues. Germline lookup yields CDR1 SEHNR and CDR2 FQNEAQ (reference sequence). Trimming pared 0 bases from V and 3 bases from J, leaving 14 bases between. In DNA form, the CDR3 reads TGTGCCAGCAGCTTAGCAGCAGGGCAGGGCGACACTGAAGCTTTCTTT. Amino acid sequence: CASSLAAGQGDTEAFF.

The CDR3 DNA reads as TGTGCCAGCAGTGCTCTGGGCGCGGATGGCTACACCTTC. This sequence encodes CASSALGADGYTF. The chain carries TRBV2 and TRBJ1-2; D is unclear. The CDR3 sequence is 13 residues long. The germline V gene encodes CDR1 SNHLY and CDR2 FYNNEI. The V gene lost 4 bases and the J gene lost 6 bases, with 12 bases spanning the gap.

CDR3 DNA sequence: TGTGCCTGGACGTACAGGGTTAGGCACGAAGAGACCCAGTACTTC. Translation gives CAWTYRVRHEETQYF. The genes are TRBV30 and TRBJ2-5; D might be TRBD1 (6 bases). The CDR3 consists of 15 residues. From germline, CDR1 is GTSNPN and CDR2 SVGIG (reference sequence). V was clipped by 4 bases and J by 3 bases, with 18 bases between them.

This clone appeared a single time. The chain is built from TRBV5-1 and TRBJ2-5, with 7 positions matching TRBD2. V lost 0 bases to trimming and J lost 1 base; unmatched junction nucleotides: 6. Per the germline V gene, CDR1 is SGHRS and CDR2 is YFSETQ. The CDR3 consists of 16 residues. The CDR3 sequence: CASSLEARTSQETQYF. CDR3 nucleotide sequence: TGCGCCAGCAGCTTGGAGGCAAGGACTAGCCAAGAGACCCAGTACTTC.

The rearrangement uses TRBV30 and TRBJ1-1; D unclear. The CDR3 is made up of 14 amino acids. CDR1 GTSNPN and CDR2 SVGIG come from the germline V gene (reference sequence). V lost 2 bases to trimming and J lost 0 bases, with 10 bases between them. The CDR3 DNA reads TGTGCCTGGAGTCTGGGTGAATTGAACACTGAAGCTTTCTTT. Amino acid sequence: CAWSLGELNTEAFF.

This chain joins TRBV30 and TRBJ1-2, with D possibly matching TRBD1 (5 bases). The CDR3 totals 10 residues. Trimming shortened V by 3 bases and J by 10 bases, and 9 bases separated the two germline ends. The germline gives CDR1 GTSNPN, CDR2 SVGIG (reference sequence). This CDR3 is CAWSGGNYTF. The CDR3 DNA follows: TGTGCCTGGAGCGGGGGGAACTACACCTTC.

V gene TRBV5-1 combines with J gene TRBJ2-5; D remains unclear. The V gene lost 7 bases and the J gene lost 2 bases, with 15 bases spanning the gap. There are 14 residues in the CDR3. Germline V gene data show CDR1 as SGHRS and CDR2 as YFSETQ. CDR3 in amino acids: CASSGGRSQETQYF. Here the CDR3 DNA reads TGCGCCAGCTCCGGCGGCCGATCTCAAGAGACCCAGTACTTC.

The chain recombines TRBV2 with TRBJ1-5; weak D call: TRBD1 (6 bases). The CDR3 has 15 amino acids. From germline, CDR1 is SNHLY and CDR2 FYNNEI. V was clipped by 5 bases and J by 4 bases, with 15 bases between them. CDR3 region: CASSPGEGGNQPQHF. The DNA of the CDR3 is TGTGCCAGCAGTCCTGGGGAGGGGGGAAATCAGCCCCAGCATTTT.

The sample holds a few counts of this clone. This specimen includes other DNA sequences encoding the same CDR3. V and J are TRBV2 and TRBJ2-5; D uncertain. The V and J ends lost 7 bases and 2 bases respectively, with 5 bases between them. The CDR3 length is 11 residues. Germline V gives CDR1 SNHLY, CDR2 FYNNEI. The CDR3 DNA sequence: TGTGCCAGCAAGTATCAAGAGACCCAGTACTTC. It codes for CASKYQETQYF.

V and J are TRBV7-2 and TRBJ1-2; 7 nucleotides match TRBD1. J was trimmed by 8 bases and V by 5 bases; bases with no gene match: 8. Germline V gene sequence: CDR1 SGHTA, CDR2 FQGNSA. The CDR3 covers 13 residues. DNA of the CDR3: TGTGCCAGCAGCCCAATGGAGGGACAGGGCTACACCTTC. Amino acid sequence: CASSPMEGQGYTF.

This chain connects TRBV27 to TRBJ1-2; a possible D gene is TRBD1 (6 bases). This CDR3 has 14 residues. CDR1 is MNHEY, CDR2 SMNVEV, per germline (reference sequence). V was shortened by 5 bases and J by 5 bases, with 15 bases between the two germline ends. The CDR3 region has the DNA TGTGCCAGCAGTGTTCGCAGGGGTGGGTATGGCTACACCTTC. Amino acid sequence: CASSVRRGGYGYTF.

CDR3 in DNA: TGCGCCAGCAGCCCCCCGCCCGCCTCCAGGCAAGCAGAGACCCAGTACTTC. This encodes CASSPPPASRQAETQYF. This sequence joins TRBV4-1 and TRBJ2-5; D call uncertain. This CDR3 region has 17 residues. The V end was cut by 4 bases, the J end by 4 bases, with 22 bases between. Per germline, CDR1 MGHRA and CDR2 YSYEKL.

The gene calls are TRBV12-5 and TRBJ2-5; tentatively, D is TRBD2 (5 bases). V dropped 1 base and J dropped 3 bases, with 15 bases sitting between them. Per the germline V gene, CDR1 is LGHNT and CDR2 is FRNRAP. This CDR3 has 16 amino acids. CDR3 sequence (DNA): TGTGCTAGTGGTTTGGGGGCCACGGCGGGTGAAGAGACCCAGTACTTC. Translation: CASGLGATAGEETQYF.

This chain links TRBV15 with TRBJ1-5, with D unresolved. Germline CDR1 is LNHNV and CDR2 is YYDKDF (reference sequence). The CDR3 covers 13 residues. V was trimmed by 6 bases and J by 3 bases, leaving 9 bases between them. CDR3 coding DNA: TGTGCCACCAGGAGAATCGACAATCAGCCCCAGCATTTT. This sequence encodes CATRRIDNQPQHF.

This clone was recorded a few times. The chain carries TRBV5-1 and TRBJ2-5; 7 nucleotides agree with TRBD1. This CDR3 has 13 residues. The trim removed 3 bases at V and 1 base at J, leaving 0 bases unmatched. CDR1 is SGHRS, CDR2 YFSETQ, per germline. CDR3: CASSWDSQETQYF. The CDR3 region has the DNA TGCGCCAGCAGCTGGGACAGCCAAGAGACCCAGTACTTC.

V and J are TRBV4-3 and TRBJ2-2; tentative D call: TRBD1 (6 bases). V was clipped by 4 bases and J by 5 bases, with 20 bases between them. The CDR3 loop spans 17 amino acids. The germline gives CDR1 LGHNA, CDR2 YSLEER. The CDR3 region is CASSPQAYTGLTGELFF. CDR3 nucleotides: TGCGCCAGCAGCCCCCAAGCTTATACAGGGTTAACCGGGGAGCTGTTTTTT.

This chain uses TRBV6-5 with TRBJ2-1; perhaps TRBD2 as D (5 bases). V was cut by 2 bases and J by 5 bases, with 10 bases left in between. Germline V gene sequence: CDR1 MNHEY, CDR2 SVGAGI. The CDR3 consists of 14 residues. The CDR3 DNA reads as TGTGCCAGCAGTTACCGGGGTACGGACAATGAGCAGTTCTTC. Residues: CASSYRGTDNEQFF.

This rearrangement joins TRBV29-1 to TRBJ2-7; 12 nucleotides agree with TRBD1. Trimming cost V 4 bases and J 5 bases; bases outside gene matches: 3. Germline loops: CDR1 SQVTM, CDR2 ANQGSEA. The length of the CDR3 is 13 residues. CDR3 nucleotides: TGCAGCGTTGGGGACAGGGGGCTCGACGAGCAGTACTTC. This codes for CSVGDRGLDEQYF.

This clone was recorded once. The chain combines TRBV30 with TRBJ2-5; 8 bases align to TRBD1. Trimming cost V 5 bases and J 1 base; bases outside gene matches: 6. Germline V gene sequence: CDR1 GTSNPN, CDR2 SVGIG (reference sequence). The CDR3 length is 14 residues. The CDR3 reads CAWGQGPPQETQYF. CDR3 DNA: TGTGCCTGGGGACAGGGACCCCCCCAAGAGACCCAGTACTTC.

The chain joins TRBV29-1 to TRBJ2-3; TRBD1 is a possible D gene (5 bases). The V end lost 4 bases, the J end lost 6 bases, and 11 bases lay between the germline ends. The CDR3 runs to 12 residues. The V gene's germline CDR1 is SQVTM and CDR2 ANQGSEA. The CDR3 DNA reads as TGCAGCGTTGGCAGGGTGGGGGATACGCAGTATTTT. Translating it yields CSVGRVGDTQYF.